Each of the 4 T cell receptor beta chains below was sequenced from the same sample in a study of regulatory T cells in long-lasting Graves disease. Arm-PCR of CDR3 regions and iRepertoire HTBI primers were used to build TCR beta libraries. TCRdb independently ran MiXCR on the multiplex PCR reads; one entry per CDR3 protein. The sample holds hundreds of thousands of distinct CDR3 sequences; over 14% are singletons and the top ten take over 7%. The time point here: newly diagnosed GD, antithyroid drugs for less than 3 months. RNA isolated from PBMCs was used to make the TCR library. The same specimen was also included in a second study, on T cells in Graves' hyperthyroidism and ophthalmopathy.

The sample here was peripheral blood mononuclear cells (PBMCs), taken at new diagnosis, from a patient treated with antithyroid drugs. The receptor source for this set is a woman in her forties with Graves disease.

CDR3 in DNA: TGCGCCAGCAGCTTGGGGTTGAGTAGGGGGCTTCCCTACGAGCAGTACTTC. Translation: CASSLGLSRGLPYEQYF. The chain couples TRBV5-1 to TRBJ2-7; 7 nucleotides agree with TRBD1. This CDR3 spans 17 amino acids. CDR1 and CDR2 (germline): SGHRS, YFSETQ. Unmatched junction bases numbered 11, after V lost 0 bases and J lost 2 bases.

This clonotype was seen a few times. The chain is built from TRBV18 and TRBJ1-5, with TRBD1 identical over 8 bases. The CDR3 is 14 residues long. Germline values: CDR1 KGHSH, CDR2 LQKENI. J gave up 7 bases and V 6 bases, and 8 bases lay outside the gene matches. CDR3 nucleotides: TGTGCCAGCTCCCCAGACAGGGGAAGCCAGCCCCAGCATTTT. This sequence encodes CASSPDRGSQPQHF. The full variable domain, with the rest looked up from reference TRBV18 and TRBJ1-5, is NAGVMQNPRHLVRRRGQEARLRCSPMKGHSHVYWYRQLPEEGLKFMVYLQKENIIDESGMPKERFSAEFPKEGPSILRIQQVVRGDSAAYFCASSPDRGSQPQHFGDGTRLSIL.

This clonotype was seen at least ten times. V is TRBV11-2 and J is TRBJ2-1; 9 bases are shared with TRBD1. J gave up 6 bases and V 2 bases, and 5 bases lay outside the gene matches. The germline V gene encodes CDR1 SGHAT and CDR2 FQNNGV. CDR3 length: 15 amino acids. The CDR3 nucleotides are TGTGCCAGCAGCTTACTGGGACAGGGCCGCAATGAGCAGTTCTTC. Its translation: CASSLLGQGRNEQFF. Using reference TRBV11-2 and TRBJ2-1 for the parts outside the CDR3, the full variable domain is EAGVAQSPRYKIIEKRQSVAFWCNPISGHATLYWYQQILGQGPKLLIQFQNNGVVDDSQLPKDRFSAERLKGVDSTLKIQPAKLEDSAVYLCASSLLGQGRNEQFFGPGTRLTVL.

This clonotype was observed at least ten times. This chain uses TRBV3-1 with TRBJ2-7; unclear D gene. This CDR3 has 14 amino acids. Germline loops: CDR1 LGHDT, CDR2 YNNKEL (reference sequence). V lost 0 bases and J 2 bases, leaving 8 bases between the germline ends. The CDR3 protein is CASSQDSVAYEQYF. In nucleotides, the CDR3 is TGTGCCAGCAGCCAAGACAGTGTGGCCTACGAGCAGTACTTC.